This T cell receptor (beta chain) appears in the sequencing data of a study of radiation and T cells in renal cell carcinoma. The sample's time point: blood 4 weeks post-SBRT, at nephrectomy. Treatment of the sample: 15 Gy SBRT to primary tumor, nephrectomy 4 weeks later. Study-level results: From baseline, blood top tumor clonotypes peaked at 2 weeks post-radiation. Without pretreatment biopsies, baseline tumor clonotype presence was undetermined.

The protocol was immunoSEQ multiplex PCR, while the TCRdb copy is restricted to in-frame clones and leaves out a portion. The data hold around 94,000 clones, with 85% observed a single time. This CDR3 has 15 residues. Germline-derived CDR1 and CDR2 are SGDLS and YYNGEE. Trimming removed 0 bases from V and 2 bases from J, with 9 bases in between. This clone was picked up one time. Antigen unknown. The source is a man over 45 with renal cell carcinoma. The source was blood, collected from a patient whose treatment included radiotherapy and nephrectomy. The chain couples TRBV9 to TRBJ2-1, with D possibly TRBD1 on 6 matching bases. DNA of the CDR3: TGTGCCAGCAGCGTAGGTGGGGGCCCCTACAATGAGCAGTTCTTC. It specifies CASSVGGGPYNEQFF.